Below are 25 T cell receptor beta chains sequenced from a single sample in a study of CD8+CD57+ T cells in acquired aplastic anemia. Using genomic DNA as the template, TCR beta VDJ and CDR3 profiling was carried out. TCRdb redid the calling of the reads with MiXCR, one entry per CDR3 protein. The sample holds some 190,000 distinct CDR3 sequences, 40% to 55% seen once. Sequencing was performed on sorted CD4+, CD8+, or CD8+CD57+ T cells (not recorded which) from PBMCs. These receptors came from a human donor in good health.

The rearrangement links TRBV12-3 or TRBV12-4 to TRBJ1-2; 10 nucleotides align to TRBD1. This CDR3 is built from 15 residues. V trimming: 5 bases; J trimming: 6 bases; junction bases outside the gene matches: 9. The CDR3 is CASSLEWDRGHGYTF. The CDR3 DNA reads as TGTGCCAGCAGTCTAGAGTGGGACAGGGGTCATGGCTACACCTTC.

The chain links TRBV15 to TRBJ1-1, with D possibly being TRBD1 (5 bases). V shed 6 bases and J shed 11 bases, with 19 bases lying between them. This CDR3 is 13 amino acids long. The germline V gene encodes CDR1 LNHNV and CDR2 YYDKDF (reference sequence). CDR3 bases: TGTGCCACCAGTTCTCCCGGGGACTTCTCGGCTTTCTTT. This translates into CATSSPGDFSAFF.

The chain couples TRBV25-1 to TRBJ2-5, with D perhaps being TRBD1 or TRBD2 (5 bases each). Germline loops: CDR1 MGHDK, CDR2 SYGVNS. There are 13 residues in the CDR3. V dropped 4 bases and J dropped 4 bases, with 10 bases sitting between them. CDR3 coding DNA: TGTGCCAGCAGTGGGGGGACGAGAGAGACCCAGTACTTC. It yields the protein CASSGGTRETQYF.

This clonotype was recorded many times. This sequence joins TRBV29-1 and TRBJ2-3, with D perhaps matching TRBD2 (6 bases). V lost 7 bases and J 2 bases, leaving 16 bases between the germline ends. The CDR3 has 14 amino acids. CDR1 and CDR2 (germline): SQVTM, ANQGSEA. The CDR3 protein is CSAGVRGYTDTQYF. CDR3 DNA sequence: TGCAGCGCTGGAGTGCGGGGCTACACAGATACGCAGTATTTT.

In this sample, this clonotype turned up many times. This chain uses TRBV3-1 with TRBJ2-7; D not certain. The V gene lost 2 bases and the J gene lost 4 bases, with 6 bases spanning the gap. The germline CDR1 and CDR2 sequences are LGHDT and YNNKEL (reference sequence). This CDR3 is built from 12 residues. CDR3 residues: CASSQTGYEQYF. Here the CDR3 DNA reads TGTGCCAGCAGCCAAACCGGATACGAGCAGTACTTC.

The chain carries TRBV7-9 and TRBJ1-1; D unresolved. Germline CDR1 reads SEHNR; CDR2 reads FQNEAQ (reference sequence). V lost 6 bases, J lost 3 bases, and 8 bases lay in between. CDR3 length: 12 residues. The CDR3 DNA reads as TGTGCCAGCAGTCCGGGATACACTGAAGCTTTCTTT. It translates to CASSPGYTEAFF.

The rearrangement joins TRBV20-1 to TRBJ1-4; D remains unclear. V dropped 1 base and J dropped 9 bases, with 6 bases sitting between them. The germline gives CDR1 DFQATT, CDR2 SNEGSKA (reference sequence). The CDR3 runs 11 residues. The CDR3 sequence: CSARVRQKLFF. CDR3 coding DNA: TGCAGTGCTAGAGTTCGACAAAAACTGTTTTTT.

The rearrangement uses TRBV20-1 and TRBJ1-5, with D uncertain. Trimming took 3 bases from V and 1 from J, leaving 4 bases between them. This CDR3 is 12 amino acids long. Germline V gene sequence: CDR1 DFQATT, CDR2 SNEGSKA (reference sequence). Here the CDR3 reads CSASQSNQPQHF. The CDR3 DNA reads as TGCAGTGCTAGTCAGAGCAATCAGCCCCAGCATTTT.

This chain joins TRBV24-1 and TRBJ2-3, with D hard to call. The CDR3 is 17 amino acids. Trimming shortened V by 5 bases and J by 0 bases, and 17 bases separated the two germline ends. Germline CDR1 and CDR2: KGHDR and SFDVKD. The CDR3 nucleotides are TGTGCCACCAGTGCTAGGCCCAGAAAGACTAGCACAGATACGCAGTATTTT. This codes for CATSARPRKTSTDTQYF.

The chain combines TRBV28 with TRBJ1-4; no clear D gene. Trimming took off 10 bases at V and 3 bases at J, with 6 bases between the two ends. The CDR3 runs to 11 residues. Per germline, CDR1 MDHEN and CDR2 SYDVKM. CDR3 nucleotides: TGTGCCAACACTCCTAATGAAAAACTGTTTTTT. It encodes CANTPNEKLFF.

CDR3 amino acids: CASRIDVRGSNQPQHF. CDR3 bases: TGTGCCAGCAGAATCGACGTAAGGGGCAGCAATCAGCCCCAGCATTTT. The genes are TRBV28 and TRBJ1-5; a weak D match, TRBD1 (5 bases). Looked up from germline, CDR1 is MDHEN and CDR2 is SYDVKM. The V end was cut by 6 bases, the J end by 1 base, with 16 bases between. The CDR3 is made up of 16 amino acids. Supplemented by reference TRBV28 and TRBJ1-5, the full variable domain reads DVKVTQSSRYLVKRTGEKVFLECVQDMDHENMFWYRQDPGLGLRLIYFSYDVKMKEKGDIPEGYSVSREKKERFSLILESASTNQTSMYLCASRIDVRGSNQPQHFGDGTRLSIL.

The V gene is TRBV25-1, the J gene TRBJ1-2; D perhaps matches TRBD1 (5 bases). Looked up from germline, CDR1 is MGHDK and CDR2 is SYGVNS. V was clipped by 6 bases and J by 13 bases, with 24 bases between them. The CDR3 sequence is 14 residues long. CDR3 nucleotide sequence: TGTGCCAGCAGCCCCTTGGGGGTGTTGGGTTCGTCCACCTTC. This gives the protein CASSPLGVLGSSTF.

The sample holds one count of this clonotype. For the CDR3, the DNA is TGCAGTGCTAGCCGGGAGGGCCGTAGGAATCAGCCCCAGCATTTT. It codes for CSASREGRRNQPQHF. The J gene is TRBJ1-5, the V gene TRBV20-1; D call uncertain. The germline V gene has CDR1 DFQATT and CDR2 SNEGSKA (reference sequence). There are 15 residues in the CDR3. V lost 3 bases and J lost 4, with 16 bases in between.

V usage is TRBV7-6 and J usage is TRBJ1-1, with D tentatively TRBD1 (5 bases). The CDR3 spans 12 residues. V was trimmed by 5 bases and J by 5 bases, leaving 9 bases between them. The germline CDR1 and CDR2 sequences are SGHVS and FNYEAQ. The CDR3 is CASSKAGTEAFF. CDR3 in DNA: TGTGCCAGCAGCAAGGCAGGGACTGAAGCTTTCTTT. Supplemented by reference TRBV7-6 and TRBJ1-1, the full variable domain reads GAGVSQSPRYKVTKRGQDVALRCDPISGHVSLYWYRQALGQGPEFLTYFNYEAQQDKSGLPNDRFSAERPEGSISTLTIQRTEQRDSAMYRCASSKAGTEAFFGQGTRLTVV.

The chain carries TRBV24-1 and TRBJ1-6, with 10 bases matching TRBD1. V shed 4 bases, J shed 9 bases, and the junction held 8 bases outside the gene matches. This CDR3 comprises 16 residues. Germline V gene lookup returns CDR1 KGHDR and CDR2 SFDVKD. The CDR3 spells CATSDARQGALSPLHF. DNA for the CDR3: TGTGCCACCAGTGACGCCAGACAGGGGGCACTTTCACCCCTCCACTTT.

The sample holds many counts of this clonotype. The rearrangement uses TRBV7-9 and TRBJ1-6, with D unclear. The germline gives CDR1 SEHNR, CDR2 FQNEAQ (reference sequence). The V and J ends lost 0 bases and 7 bases respectively, with 10 bases between them. The CDR3 loop spans 15 amino acids. CDR3 nucleotides: TGTGCCAGCAGCTTAGCGTCAATATACAATTCACCCCTCCACTTT. This codes for CASSLASIYNSPLHF.

This clonotype turned up a few times. The V gene is TRBV6-2 or TRBV6-3, the J gene TRBJ1-5; 7 bases line up with TRBD1. Germline V CDR1 and CDR2: MNHEY, SVGEGT. The CDR3 spans 15 residues. With 10 bases clipped from V and 4 bases from J, the junction kept 13 bases outside the gene matches. The CDR3 DNA follows: TGTGCCATTAAAAAGGGGGCAGGGGGGAATCAGCCCCAGCATTTT. Protein: CAIKKGAGGNQPQHF.

With respect to this clonotype: The CDR3 does not end in the conserved phenylalanine or tryptophan, so this is likely a read error. No DNA is shown, since the ends of the CDR3 on it are uncertain; the CDR3 is the one TCRdb lists. The chain joins TRBV6-1 to TRBJ2-7; TRBD1 was called by the table and not checked on the DNA. Germline-derived CDR1 and CDR2 are MNHNS and SASEGT. The CDR3 is 12 amino acids long, termini counted. The CDR3 region is CASNPDRYEQNL.

This clonotype was detected many times. The V call is TRBV19, the J call TRBJ1-1, with TRBD1 as a possible D gene (6 bases). Trimming removed 4 bases from V and 4 bases from J, with 10 bases in between. Germline lookup yields CDR1 LNHDA and CDR2 SQIVND (reference sequence). This CDR3 contains 13 residues. The CDR3: CASSTGASTEAFF. For the CDR3, the DNA is TGTGCCAGTAGTACAGGGGCAAGCACTGAAGCTTTCTTT.

CDR3 nucleotide sequence: TGTGCCAGCAGCGGCAGGGGGTCTAAAAACATTCAGTACTTC. This sequence encodes CASSGRGSKNIQYF. This chain links TRBV11-1 with TRBJ2-4; 7 nucleotides agree with TRBD1. With 5 bases clipped from V and 4 bases from J, the junction kept 5 bases outside the gene matches. The germline CDR1 and CDR2 sequences are SGHAT and FQDESV (reference sequence). This CDR3 region has 14 residues.

This clonotype has a count of ten or more. The rearrangement uses TRBV20-1 and TRBJ2-7; a weak D match, TRBD2 (5 bases). Trimming took off 6 bases at V and 4 bases at J, with 19 bases between the two ends. The germline V gene encodes CDR1 DFQATT and CDR2 SNEGSKA (reference sequence). This CDR3 is 14 amino acids long. The CDR3 here is CSAAEASPPYEQYF. As DNA, the CDR3 is TGCAGTGCAGCAGAGGCTAGCCCGCCTTACGAGCAGTACTTC.

This chain connects TRBV13 to TRBJ2-2, with TRBD2 matching 8 bases. Germline V gene sequence: CDR1 PRHDT, CDR2 FYEKMQ (reference sequence). V shed 6 bases, J shed 4 bases, and the junction held 10 bases outside the gene matches. The CDR3 contains 16 residues. CDR3 coding DNA: TGTGCCAGCAGTCGTCCCGGGGGGGGGCGCACCGGGGAGCTGTTTTTT. Protein: CASSRPGGGRTGELFF. The full variable domain, with the rest looked up from reference TRBV13 and TRBJ2-2, is AAGVIQSPRHLIKEKRETATLKCYPIPRHDTVYWYQQGPGQDPQFLISFYEKMQSDKGSIPDRFSAQQFSDYHSELNMSSLELGDSALYFCASSRPGGGRTGELFFGEGSRLTVL.

The CDR3 reads CASSFVGRASDGYTF. The CDR3 DNA follows: TGTGCCAGCAGTTTCGTTGGCCGGGCCTCCGATGGCTACACCTTC. V gene TRBV27 combines with J gene TRBJ1-2, with no clear D. This CDR3 has 15 amino acids. Trimming took off 3 bases at V and 6 bases at J, with 17 bases between the two ends. Germline-derived CDR1 and CDR2 are MNHEY and SMNVEV (reference sequence).

About this clonotype: This could be a read error, since a much larger clone is one nucleotide away. CDR3 region: CANSWKGTGVEAFF. The CDR3 region has the DNA TGTGCCAACAGTTGGAAAGGGACAGGGGTTGAGGCTTTCTTT. The rearrangement uses TRBV12-3 or TRBV12-4 and TRBJ1-1; 10 positions match TRBD1. The CDR3 totals 14 residues.

This sequence joins TRBV19 and TRBJ1-1; D not resolved. This CDR3 is 11 amino acids long. CDR1 and CDR2 (germline): LNHDA, SQIVND (reference sequence). V lost 3 bases, J lost 6 bases, and 5 bases lay in between. CDR3: CASSIGAEAFF. The CDR3 region has the DNA TGTGCCAGTAGTATTGGGGCTGAAGCTTTCTTT.